What follows is one T cell receptor (beta chain) and its context. Its antigen is not identified. This sample was taken from a study of cytomegalovirus exposure and HLA in healthy donors. Healthy bone marrow donors made up the donor group. V was trimmed by 6 bases and J by 4 bases, leaving 12 bases between them. The CDR3 spans 13 residues. Germline V CDR1 and CDR2: SGHTA, FQGNSA. Study-level results: CMV antigen specificity was confirmed in vitro for a few CMV-associated chains. A missense DCLRE1C variant was associated with V- and J-gene trimming of TCR beta chains in a later analysis, and an independent cohort replicated the association. What TCR beta sequences reportedly achieved was accurate prediction of HLA-A and HLA-B alleles in most subjects.

With 60 Vbeta and 13 Jbeta primers, the PCR was carried out. Assay: immunoSEQ multiplex PCR; the TCRdb copy retains only in-frame clones and omits some. The sample consists of around 140,000 clones, 75% of them appearing once. Sequenced: PBMCs. This TCR was sampled from a man aged 35 to 55 in good health and CMV-seronegative. The chain couples TRBV7-2 to TRBJ1-1; D is undetermined. CDR3 nucleotides: TGTGCCAGCAGTTTACTTTGGAGCACTGAAGCTTTCTTT. It encodes CASSLLWSTEAFF.